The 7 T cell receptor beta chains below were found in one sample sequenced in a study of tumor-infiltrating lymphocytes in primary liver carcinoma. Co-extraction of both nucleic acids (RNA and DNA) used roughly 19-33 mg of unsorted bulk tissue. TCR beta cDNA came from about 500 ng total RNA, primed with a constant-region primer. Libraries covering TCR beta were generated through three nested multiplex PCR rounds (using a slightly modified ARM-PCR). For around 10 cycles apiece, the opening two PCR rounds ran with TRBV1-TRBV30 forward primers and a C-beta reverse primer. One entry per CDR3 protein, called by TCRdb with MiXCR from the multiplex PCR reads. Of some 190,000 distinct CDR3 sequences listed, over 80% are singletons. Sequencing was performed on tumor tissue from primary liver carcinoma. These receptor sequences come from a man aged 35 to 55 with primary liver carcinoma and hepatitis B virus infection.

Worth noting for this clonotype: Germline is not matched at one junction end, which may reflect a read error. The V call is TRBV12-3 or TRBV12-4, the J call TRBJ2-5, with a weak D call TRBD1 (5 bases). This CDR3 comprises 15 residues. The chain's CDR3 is CANSFSPGLKETQYF. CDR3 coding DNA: TGTGCCAACAGTTTTTCTCCAGGGCTAAAAGAGACCCAGTACTTC.

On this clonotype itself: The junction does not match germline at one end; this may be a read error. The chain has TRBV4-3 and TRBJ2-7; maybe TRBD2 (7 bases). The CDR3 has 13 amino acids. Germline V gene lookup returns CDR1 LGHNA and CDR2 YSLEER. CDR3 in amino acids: CASSLEPGGEQYF. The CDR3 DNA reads TGCGCCAGCAGCCTAGAGCCGGGGGGCGAGCAGTATTTC.

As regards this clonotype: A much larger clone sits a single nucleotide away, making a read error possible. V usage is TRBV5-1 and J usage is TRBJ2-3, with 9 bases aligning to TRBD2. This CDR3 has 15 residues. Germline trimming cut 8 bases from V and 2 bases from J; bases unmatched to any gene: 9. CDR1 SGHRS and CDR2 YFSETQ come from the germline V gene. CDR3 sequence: CASLISSGVTDTQYF. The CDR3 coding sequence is TGCGCCAGTCTAATTTCTAGCGGGGTCACAGATACGCAGTATTTT.

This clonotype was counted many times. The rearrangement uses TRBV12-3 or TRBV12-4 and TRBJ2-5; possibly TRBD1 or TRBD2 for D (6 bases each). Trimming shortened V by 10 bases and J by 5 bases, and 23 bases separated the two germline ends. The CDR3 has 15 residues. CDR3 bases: TGTGCCACCGCAGAAGTGGTAGGGGGGCTTGAGACCCAGTACTTC. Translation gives CATAEVVGGLETQYF.

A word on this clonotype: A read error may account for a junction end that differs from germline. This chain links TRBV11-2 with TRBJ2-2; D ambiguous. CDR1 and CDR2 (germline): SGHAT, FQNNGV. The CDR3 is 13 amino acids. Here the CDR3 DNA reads TGTGCCTGCAGTCAAGGTGTGGCCTGGGAGCTGTTTTTT. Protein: CACSQGVAWELFF.

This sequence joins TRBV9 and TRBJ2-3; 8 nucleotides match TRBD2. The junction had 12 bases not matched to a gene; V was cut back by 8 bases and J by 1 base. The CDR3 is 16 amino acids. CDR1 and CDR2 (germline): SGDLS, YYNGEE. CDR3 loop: CASSPLELAGTDTQYF. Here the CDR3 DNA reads TGTGCCAGTAGTCCCCTCGAACTAGCGGGCACAGATACGCAGTATTTT.

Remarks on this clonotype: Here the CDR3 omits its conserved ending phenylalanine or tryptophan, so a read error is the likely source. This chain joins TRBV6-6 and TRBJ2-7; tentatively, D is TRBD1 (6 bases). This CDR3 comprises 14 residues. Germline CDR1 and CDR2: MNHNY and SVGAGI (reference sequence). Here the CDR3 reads CASSPVTGRYEQYS. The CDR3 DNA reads TGTGCTAGCAGTCCTGTGACAGGACGCTACGAGCAGTACTCC.